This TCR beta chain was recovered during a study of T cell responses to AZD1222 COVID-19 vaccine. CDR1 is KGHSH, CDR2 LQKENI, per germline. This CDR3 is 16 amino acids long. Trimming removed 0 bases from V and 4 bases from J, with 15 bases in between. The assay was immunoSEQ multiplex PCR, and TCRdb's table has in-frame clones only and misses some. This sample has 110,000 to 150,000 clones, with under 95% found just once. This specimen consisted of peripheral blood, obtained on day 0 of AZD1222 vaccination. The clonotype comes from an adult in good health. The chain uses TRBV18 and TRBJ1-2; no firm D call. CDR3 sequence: CASSPPGHPPTYGYTF. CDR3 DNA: TGTGCCAGCTCACCACCGGGCCACCCTCCGACCTATGGCTACACCTTC.